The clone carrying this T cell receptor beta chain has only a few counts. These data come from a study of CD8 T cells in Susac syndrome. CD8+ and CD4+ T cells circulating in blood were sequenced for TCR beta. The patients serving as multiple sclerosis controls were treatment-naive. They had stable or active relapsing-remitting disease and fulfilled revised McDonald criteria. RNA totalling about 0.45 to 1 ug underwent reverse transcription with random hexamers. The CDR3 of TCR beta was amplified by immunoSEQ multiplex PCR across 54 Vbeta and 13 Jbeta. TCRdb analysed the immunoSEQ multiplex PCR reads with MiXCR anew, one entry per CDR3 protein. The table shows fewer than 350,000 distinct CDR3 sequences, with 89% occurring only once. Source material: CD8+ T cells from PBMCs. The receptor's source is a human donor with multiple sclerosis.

CDR3 DNA: TGCGCCAGCAGCCAAGCGGACGCGGAACCCTACAATGAGCAGTTCTTC. This translates into CASSQADAEPYNEQFF. V is TRBV4-1 and J is TRBJ2-1; D gene unclear. This CDR3 region has 16 residues. Germline V CDR1 and CDR2: MGHRA, YSYEKL. V lost 1 base to trimming and J lost 2 bases, with 12 bases between them.